The text below deals with one T cell receptor (beta chain). Its antigen is still unknown. PCR amplification relied on 60 Vbeta primers (plus 13 Jbeta primers). Repertoires were generated with immunoSEQ multiplex PCR, while TCRdb's copy carries only in-frame clones and drops some. The table lists about 98,000 clones, around 75% of them singletons. These data are taken from a study of cytomegalovirus exposure and HLA in healthy donors. Study-level findings and limits: Information on immune exposure was restricted to one variable (CMV serostatus). The study designated about 180 TCR beta chains cytomegalovirus-associated. Presence/absence results assume similar sequencing depth per donor, which may not hold. Fewer than 20,000 TCR beta sequences were associated with HLA alleles at 0.05 false discovery rate in a later analysis.

V was pared by 8 bases and J by 7 bases, with 17 bases of the junction left unmatched. Germline V lookup: CDR1 SGHAT, CDR2 FQNNGV. This CDR3 is built from 15 residues. The rearrangement uses TRBV11-2 and TRBJ2-7; 7 bases line up with TRBD1. This receptor was taken from a man aged 18-30 years in good health and CMV-seropositive. Sequencing was performed on PBMCs. In nucleotides, the CDR3 is TGTGCCAGCCGAGAGACAGGGCGGTTGGGATATGAGCAGTACTTC. Translation: CASRETGRLGYEQYF.